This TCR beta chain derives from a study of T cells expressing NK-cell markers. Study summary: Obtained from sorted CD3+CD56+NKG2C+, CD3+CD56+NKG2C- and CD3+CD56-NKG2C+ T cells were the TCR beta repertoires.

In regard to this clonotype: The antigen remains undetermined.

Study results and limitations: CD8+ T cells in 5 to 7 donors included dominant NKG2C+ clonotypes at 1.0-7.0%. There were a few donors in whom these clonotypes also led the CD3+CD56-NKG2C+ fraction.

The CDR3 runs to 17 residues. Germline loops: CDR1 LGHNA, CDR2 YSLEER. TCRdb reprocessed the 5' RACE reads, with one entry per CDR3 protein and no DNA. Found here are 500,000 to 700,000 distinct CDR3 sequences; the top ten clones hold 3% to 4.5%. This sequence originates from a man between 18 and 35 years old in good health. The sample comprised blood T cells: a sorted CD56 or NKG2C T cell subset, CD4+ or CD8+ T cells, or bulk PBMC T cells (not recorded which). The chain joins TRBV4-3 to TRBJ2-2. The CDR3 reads CASSQDDGAANTGELFF.